This T cell receptor beta chain came from a study of T cell repertoires in aging, cancer and after chemotherapy. Across the whole study: Repeat sampling of healthy donors over several months to years showed clear clonal overlap. Some 9.4 million TCR reads made up the full dataset.

General study findings and limits: Compared with age-matched healthy donors, untreated hematological or solid cancer patients showed higher blood TCR clonality. Loss of evenness, beyond lost richness, contributed to age-related TCR diversity decline in cancer patients.

The template was genomic DNA from peripheral blood, not RNA. This clonotype ranks as medium-sized (0.01 to 0.1%). As yet, its antigen is unknown. Rearranged V-D-J TRB sequences were amplified with a mixed TRB-A/B primer pool. Each CDR3 protein gets one entry after TCRdb re-called the multiplex PCR reads with MiXCR. The sample consists of roughly 9,900 distinct CDR3 sequences, roughly 32% of them appearing once. V was clipped by 8 bases and J by 2 bases, with 14 bases between them. From germline, CDR1 is MNHEY and CDR2 SVGAGI. This CDR3 is 14 amino acids long. This TCR came from a human donor in good health. The sequenced material came from blood. The rearrangement uses TRBV6-5 and TRBJ2-3; possibly TRBD1 or TRBD2 for D (5 bases each). The CDR3 nucleotides are TGTGCCAGCTCGGGGAGAGGGGACACAGATACGCAGTATTTT. The encoded protein is CASSGRGDTDTQYF.